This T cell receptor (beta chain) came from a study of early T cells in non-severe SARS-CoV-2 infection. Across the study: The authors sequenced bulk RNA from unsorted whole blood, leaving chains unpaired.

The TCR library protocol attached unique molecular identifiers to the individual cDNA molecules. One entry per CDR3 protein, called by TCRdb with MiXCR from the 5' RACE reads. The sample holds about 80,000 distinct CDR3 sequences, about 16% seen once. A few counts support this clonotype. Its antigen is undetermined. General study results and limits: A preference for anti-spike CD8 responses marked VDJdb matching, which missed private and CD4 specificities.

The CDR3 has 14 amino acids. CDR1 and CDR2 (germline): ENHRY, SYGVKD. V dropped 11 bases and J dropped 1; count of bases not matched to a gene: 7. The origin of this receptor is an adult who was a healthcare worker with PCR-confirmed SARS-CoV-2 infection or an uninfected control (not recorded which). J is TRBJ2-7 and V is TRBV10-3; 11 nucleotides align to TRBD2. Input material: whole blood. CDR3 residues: CAGRTSGQSYEQYF. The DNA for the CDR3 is TGTGCCGGCCGGACTAGCGGGCAATCCTACGAGCAGTACTTC.